The TCR beta chain under discussion was sequenced for a study of graft-versus-host responses after intestinal transplantation. Note on this clone: The antigen remains unidentified.

Profiled with immunoSEQ multiplex PCR; TCRdb holds only in-frame clones, not every one. The top ten clones hold 2.5% of a sample with about 50,000 clones, 80% to 95% of them seen once. V lost 6 bases and J lost 1, with 15 bases in between. The CDR3 has 16 amino acids. Germline assignment: CDR1 MNHEY and CDR2 SMNVEV (reference sequence). This specimen was unstimulated CD4+ T cells sorted from spleen or lymph node cells, taken before transplant. The J gene is TRBJ2-2, the V gene TRBV27, with D perhaps TRBD2 (6 bases). The sequence came from a human donor who was the organ donor for an intestinal transplant. Here the CDR3 DNA reads TGTGCCAGCAGCATTCAGTGGGGGGTGAACACCGGGGAGCTGTTTTTT. It encodes CASSIQWGVNTGELFF.